The 4 T cell receptor beta chains below come from one sample, sequenced in a study of T cells in Graves' hyperthyroidism and ophthalmopathy. From RNA transcripts, TCR beta CDR3 regions were amplified. When the TCR CDR3 underwent first-round RT-PCR, the HTBI primer set was used. TCRdb reprocessed the multiplex PCR reads via MiXCR and lists one record per CDR3 protein. The table shows about 400,000 distinct CDR3 sequences, with 15% occurring only once. The sequencing sample was made of blood. Receptors originate from a woman aged 55 to 70 with Graves' ophthalmopathy.

The table lists this clonotype with many counts. The chain carries TRBV11-2 and TRBJ2-2, with D unresolved. Deletions cut 0 bases from V and 4 bases from J, with 6 bases between. The CDR3 consists of 14 residues. Germline V gene lookup returns CDR1 SGHAT and CDR2 FQNNGV. CDR3 in DNA: TGTGCCAGCAGCTTAGATCGGGCCACCGGGGAGCTGTTTTTT. Translation gives CASSLDRATGELFF.

This clonotype was picked up many times. The gene calls are TRBV3-1 and TRBJ1-3, with a weak D call TRBD1 (5 bases). The CDR3 is made up of 15 amino acids. The germline CDR1 and CDR2 sequences are LGHDT and YNNKEL (reference sequence). V lost 4 bases and J lost 0, with 10 bases in between. The CDR3 coding sequence is TGTGCCAGCAGCCCTCCGCAGGGCTCTGGAAACACCATATATTTT. It encodes CASSPPQGSGNTIYF. The whole variable domain, remainder taken from reference TRBV3-1 and TRBJ1-3, is DTAVSQTPKYLVTQMGNDKSIKCEQNLGHDTMYWYKQDSKKFLKIMFSYNNKELIINETVPNRFSPKSPDKAHLNLHINSLELGDSAVYFCASSPPQGSGNTIYFGEGSWLTVV.

The V and J genes are TRBV5-1 and TRBJ2-2, with 12 bases that match TRBD1. This CDR3 is 17 amino acids long. The germline V gene has CDR1 SGHRS and CDR2 YFSETQ. J lost 0 bases, V lost 4 bases, and 4 bases had no gene match. The CDR3 sequence is CASSPGTGGANTGELFF. In DNA, the CDR3 is TGCGCCAGCAGCCCGGGGACAGGGGGCGCGAACACCGGGGAGCTGTTTTTT.

At least ten counts were recorded for this clonotype. This chain connects TRBV27 to TRBJ2-1, with 15 bases aligning to TRBD2. Germline assignment: CDR1 MNHEY and CDR2 SMNVEV (reference sequence). There are 15 residues in the CDR3. With 5 bases clipped from V and 6 bases from J, the junction kept 2 bases outside the gene matches. CDR3 sequence (DNA): TGTGCCAGCAGTGGACTAGCGGGAGGGACCAATGAGCAGTTCTTC. Its translation is CASSGLAGGTNEQFF.